These 30 T cell receptor beta chains originate from one sample sequenced in a study of cytomegalovirus exposure and HLA in healthy donors. Clones were read by immunoSEQ multiplex PCR, and TCRdb kept only the in-frame ones, dropping some. In the table there are 120,000 or so clones, about 82% of which are singletons. The sequenced material came from PBMCs. The receptor source for this set is a man between 18 and 35 years old in good health and CMV-seronegative.

The chain combines TRBV29-1 with TRBJ2-3; the match to TRBD2 covers 8 bases. This CDR3 has 14 residues. With V trimmed by 6 bases and J by 2 bases, 7 bases remained unmatched. Germline CDR1 and CDR2: SQVTM and ANQGSEA. The CDR3 bases are TGCAGCGTCCCCACTAGCGGAGCCACAGATACGCAGTATTTT. It translates to CSVPTSGATDTQYF.

A few counts support this clone. In DNA, the CDR3 is TGTGCTAGTGCCGAATCCGGGACAGATGGCTACACCTTC. Amino acid sequence: CASAESGTDGYTF. The chain uses TRBV12-5 and TRBJ1-2; 7 bases are shared with TRBD1. Germline CDR1 reads LGHNT; CDR2 reads FRNRAP. This CDR3 has 13 amino acids. V shed 7 bases, J shed 6 bases, and the junction held 8 bases outside the gene matches.

The J gene is TRBJ1-3, the V gene TRBV7-6; tentatively, D is TRBD1 (5 bases). The CDR3 is 16 amino acids. Germline CDR1 is SGHVS and CDR2 is FNYEAQ. Trimming stripped 0 bases from V and 0 bases from J, with 9 bases between. The CDR3 sequence is CASSLAGQLSGNTIYF. CDR3 nucleotide sequence: TGTGCCAGCAGCTTAGCGGGGCAGCTCTCTGGAAACACCATATATTTT.

The chain employs TRBV27 and TRBJ2-7; TRBD2 matches at 9 bases. The V gene end was trimmed by 6 bases and the J gene end by 6 bases; junction bases not matched to a gene: 9. The CDR3 has 14 residues. CDR1 is MNHEY, CDR2 SMNVEV, per germline (reference sequence). Here the CDR3 DNA reads TGTGCCAGCAGGACACCGGGACTAGCTTCCGAGCAGTACTTC. Translation: CASRTPGLASEQYF.

V gene TRBV6-5 combines with J gene TRBJ1-1; a weak D match, TRBD1 (6 bases). The CDR3 has 15 residues. Germline V lookup: CDR1 MNHEY, CDR2 SVGAGI. V gave up 7 bases and J gave up 4 bases, with 19 bases separating them. CDR3: CASTPTKGGGTEAFF. DNA for the CDR3: TGTGCCAGCACCCCAACCAAGGGAGGGGGCACTGAAGCTTTCTTT.

The chain joins TRBV10-1 to TRBJ1-3; no firm D call. Germline CDR1 and CDR2: WNHNN and SYGVQD (reference sequence). The V end lost 2 bases, the J end lost 0 bases, and 8 bases lay between the germline ends. The CDR3 runs 15 residues. CDR3 amino acids: CASSEGWSSGNTIYF. CDR3 coding DNA: TGCGCCAGCAGTGAGGGCTGGAGCTCTGGAAACACCATATATTTT.

V and J are TRBV6-6 and TRBJ2-3, with a possible D match to TRBD2 (5 bases). Looked up from germline, CDR1 is MNHNY and CDR2 is SVGAGI (reference sequence). This CDR3 is built from 13 residues. Trimming removed 6 bases from V and 3 bases from J, with 10 bases in between. CDR3 in amino acids: CASSLGRTDTQYF. DNA for the CDR3: TGTGCCAGCAGCTTAGGGAGAACAGATACGCAGTATTTT.

The rearrangement joins TRBV9 to TRBJ1-4; TRBD1 matches at 7 bases. CDR3 length: 15 amino acids. J lost 4 bases, V lost 0 bases, and 3 bases had no gene match. CDR1 is SGDLS, CDR2 YYNGEE, per germline. Here the CDR3 reads CASSVEGQLNEKLFF. The CDR3 DNA sequence: TGTGCCAGCAGCGTAGAGGGACAGCTTAATGAAAAACTGTTTTTT. Looking up the rest from reference TRBV9 and TRBJ1-4 gives the full variable domain: DSGVTQTPKHLITATGQRVTLRCSPRSGDLSVYWYQQSLDQGLQFLIQYYNGEERAKGNILERFSAQQFPDLHSELNLSSLELGDSALYFCASSVEGQLNEKLFFGSGTQLSVL.

This chain links TRBV5-6 with TRBJ1-5, with D maybe TRBD1 (5 bases). The CDR3 has 15 residues. Germline V CDR1 and CDR2: SGHDT, YYEEEE. Trimming took off 3 bases at V and 5 bases at J, with 15 bases between the two ends. CDR3 residues: CASSWGGSSDQPQHF. The DNA of the CDR3 is TGTGCCAGCAGCTGGGGGGGATCGAGTGATCAGCCCCAGCATTTT.

V usage is TRBV2 and J usage is TRBJ1-2, with 7 bases identical to TRBD1. Germline CDR1 SNHLY, CDR2 FYNNEI. This CDR3 spans 13 amino acids. The trim removed 8 bases at V and 0 bases at J, leaving 3 bases unmatched. This CDR3 is CASVGQANYGYTF. The DNA for the CDR3 is TGTGCCAGCGTCGGACAGGCTAACTATGGCTACACCTTC.

In its sample, this clone was seen a few times. This rearrangement joins TRBV14 to TRBJ1-2; no clear D. The germline V and J ends were trimmed by 4 bases and 4 bases, with 7 bases remaining between them. CDR1 SGHDN and CDR2 FVKESK come from the germline V gene. CDR3 length: 12 residues. The CDR3 DNA follows: TGTGCCAGCAGCCCGGGAGGCTATGGCTACACCTTC. It translates to CASSPGGYGYTF. The full variable domain, in which reference TRBV14 and TRBJ1-2 provide the parts outside the CDR3, is EAGVTQFPSHSVIEKGQTVTLRCDPISGHDNLYWYRRVMGKEIKFLLHFVKESKQDESGMPNNRFLAERTGGTYSTLKVQPAELEDSGVYFCASSPGGYGYTFGSGTRLTVV.

This chain joins TRBV6-6 and TRBJ1-1; possible D gene TRBD1, 6 bases. Germline CDR1 and CDR2: MNHNY and SVGAGI (reference sequence). The CDR3 runs 15 residues. V was cut by 3 bases and J by 2 bases, with 13 bases left in between. The chain's CDR3 is CASSYPRGRNTEAFF. The CDR3 DNA reads as TGTGCCAGCAGTTATCCCAGGGGTCGAAACACTGAAGCTTTCTTT.

This chain joins TRBV5-1 and TRBJ2-7, with D possibly TRBD2 on 6 matching bases. The CDR3 loop spans 14 amino acids. From germline, CDR1 is SGHRS and CDR2 YFSETQ. V was clipped by 4 bases and J by 3 bases, with 14 bases between them. The CDR3 here is CASSLGGENYEQYF. CDR3 DNA: TGCGCCAGCAGCCTGGGGGGAGAGAACTACGAGCAGTACTTC. Using reference TRBV5-1 and TRBJ2-7 for the parts outside the CDR3, the full variable domain is KAGVTQTPRYLIKTRGQQVTLSCSPISGHRSVSWYQQTPGQGLQFLFEYFSETQRNKGNFPGRFSGRQFSNSRSEMNVSTLELGDSALYLCASSLGGENYEQYFGPGTRLTVT.

This chain joins TRBV4-1 and TRBJ2-1, with D tentatively TRBD1 (6 bases). V was cut by 0 bases and J by 6 bases, with 9 bases left in between. The CDR3 runs 14 residues. Per germline, CDR1 MGHRA and CDR2 YSYEKL. The DNA of the CDR3 is TGCGCCAGCAGCCAAGATTTGGGGGCCAATGAGCAGTTCTTC. As protein: CASSQDLGANEQFF.

The chain is built from TRBV2 and TRBJ1-4; 8 bases fit TRBD1. Trimming cost V 7 bases and J 3 bases; bases outside gene matches: 4. This CDR3 comprises 14 residues. CDR1 SNHLY and CDR2 FYNNEI come from the germline V gene. This chain's CDR3 is CASTRTGSNEKLFF. CDR3 DNA: TGTGCCAGCACTCGGACAGGGTCTAATGAAAAACTGTTTTTT. Full variable domain (rest looked up from reference TRBV2 and TRBJ1-4): EPEVTQTPSHQVTQMGQEVILRCVPISNHLYFYWYRQILGQKVEFLVSFYNNEISEKSEIFDDQFSVERPDGSNFTLKIRSTKLEDSAMYFCASTRTGSNEKLFFGSGTQLSVL.

This sequence joins TRBV30 and TRBJ1-2; 7 positions agree with TRBD1. The CDR3 consists of 14 residues. Trimming took 0 bases from V and 5 from J; bases not matched to a gene: 6. CDR1 is GTSNPN, CDR2 SVGIG, per germline (reference sequence). The CDR3 reads CAWSVKGAWYGYTF. CDR3 coding DNA: TGTGCCTGGAGTGTAAAGGGGGCGTGGTATGGCTACACCTTC.

The chain has TRBV30 and TRBJ1-2, with D hard to call. V was cut by 0 bases and J by 7 bases, with 9 bases left in between. This CDR3 region has 12 residues. The V gene's germline CDR1 is GTSNPN and CDR2 SVGIG (reference sequence). For the CDR3, the DNA is TGTGCCTGGAGTGTAATTCGCGTTGGCTACACCTTC. This sequence encodes CAWSVIRVGYTF. Looking up the rest from reference TRBV30 and TRBJ1-2 gives the full variable domain: SQTIHQWPATLVQPVGSPLSLECTVEGTSNPNLYWYRQAAGRGLQLLFYSVGIGQISSEVPQNLSASRPQDRQFILSSKKLLLSDSGFYLCAWSVIRVGYTFGSGTRLTVV.

The rearrangement joins TRBV15 to TRBJ2-5; 10 bases align to TRBD2. The germline gives CDR1 LNHNV, CDR2 YYDKDF (reference sequence). V lost 0 bases, J lost 5 bases, and 15 bases stayed unmatched. The CDR3 has 19 residues. The CDR3 DNA is TGTGCCACCAGCAGAGATCCGGCCGAGCGGGAGGGCGAAGGGGAGACCCAGTACTTC. Protein product: CATSRDPAEREGEGETQYF.

The chain is built from TRBV18 and TRBJ1-6, with D hard to call. Germline-derived CDR1 and CDR2 are KGHSH and LQKENI. The CDR3 is 14 residues long. V was pared by 2 bases and J by 11 bases, with 13 bases between. CDR3 coding DNA: TGTGCCAGCTCACCAGGGTTCGCGGGAACACCCCTCCACTTT. It encodes CASSPGFAGTPLHF.

The chain has TRBV7-2 and TRBJ2-2, with D maybe TRBD2 (7 bases). V lost 0 bases and J 3 bases, leaving 11 bases between the germline ends. In germline, CDR1 is SGHTA, CDR2 FQGNSA. CDR3 length equals 16 residues. The CDR3 protein is CASSLAAGAYTGELFF. CDR3 nucleotides: TGTGCCAGCAGCTTAGCGGCGGGGGCTTACACCGGGGAGCTGTTTTTT.

The CDR3 here is CASSQSYPGQLNEKLFF. The CDR3 bases are TGCGCCAGCAGCCAATCATACCCGGGACAGTTGAATGAAAAACTGTTTTTT. V and J are TRBV4-1 and TRBJ1-4; 7 bases match TRBD1. This CDR3 contains 17 residues. Unmatched junction bases numbered 11, after V lost 2 bases and J lost 5 bases. Germline V CDR1 and CDR2: MGHRA, YSYEKL.

This chain connects TRBV19 to TRBJ1-6, with 10 bases lining up with TRBD1. Germline values: CDR1 LNHDA, CDR2 SQIVND (reference sequence). V gave up 5 bases and J gave up 7 bases; unmatched junction bases: 5. CDR3 length: 15 amino acids. The CDR3 region is CASSQGQGGNSPLHF. The CDR3 DNA follows: TGTGCCAGTAGTCAAGGACAGGGGGGGAATTCACCCCTCCACTTT.

The DNA of the CDR3 is TGTGCCAGCAGCTTAGCCGGGACTGCAGAGACCCAGTACTTC. Protein sequence: CASSLAGTAETQYF. V is TRBV7-9 and J is TRBJ2-5, with a weak D call TRBD2 (6 bases). The CDR3 extends over 14 amino acids. Trimming removed 0 bases from V and 4 bases from J, with 9 bases in between. Germline CDR1 and CDR2: SEHNR and FQNEAQ (reference sequence).

The V call is TRBV6-1, the J call TRBJ1-1, with D maybe TRBD1 (5 bases). V was trimmed by 5 bases and J by 3 bases, leaving 10 bases between them. The germline CDR1 and CDR2 sequences are MNHNS and SASEGT. CDR3 size: 13 residues. The CDR3 DNA reads as TGTGCCAGCAGTAAGAACAGGTACACTGAAGCTTTCTTT. Amino acid sequence: CASSKNRYTEAFF.

The chain is built from TRBV7-2 and TRBJ2-7, with 7 nucleotides matching TRBD2. Germline V gene data show CDR1 as SGHTA and CDR2 as FQGNSA. The junction had 8 bases not matched to a gene; V was cut back by 3 bases and J by 0 bases. The CDR3 covers 16 residues. The CDR3 region has the DNA TGTGCCAGCAGCTTGGGGCGGGGCGGGAGCTCCTACGAGCAGTACTTC. Protein: CASSLGRGGSSYEQYF.

V and J are TRBV29-1 and TRBJ1-2; D may be TRBD1 (6 bases). Trimming removed 4 bases from V and 2 bases from J, with 20 bases in between. Germline CDR1 is SQVTM and CDR2 is ANQGSEA. CDR3 length: 16 residues. The CDR3 protein is CSVVSPQGATNYGYTF. DNA of the CDR3: TGCAGCGTTGTCTCTCCACAGGGAGCGACCAACTATGGCTACACCTTC.

For this clone: The same CDR3 also results from other DNA sequences found in this sample. The V and J genes are TRBV7-9 and TRBJ2-3; 7 nucleotides match TRBD2. Germline V CDR1 and CDR2: SEHNR, FQNEAQ (reference sequence). Unmatched junction bases numbered 0, after V lost 0 bases and J lost 3 bases. The CDR3 has 14 amino acids. CDR3 coding DNA: TGTGCCAGCAGCTTAGCGGGAGGGACAGATACGCAGTATTTT. It encodes CASSLAGGTDTQYF.

V usage is TRBV5-4 and J usage is TRBJ2-7; D may be TRBD2 (5 bases). V dropped 0 bases and J dropped 5 bases, with 6 bases sitting between them. This CDR3 has 12 amino acids. Germline CDR1 reads SGHNT; CDR2 reads YYREEE (reference sequence). CDR3: CASSLVGDEQYF. The CDR3 DNA sequence: TGTGCCAGCAGCTTGGTCGGGGACGAGCAGTACTTC.

The genes are TRBV29-1 and TRBJ2-3, with D possibly being TRBD2 (6 bases). Trimming took 2 bases from V and 4 from J, leaving 13 bases between them. CDR1 SQVTM and CDR2 ANQGSEA come from the germline V gene. CDR3 length: 14 residues. This chain's CDR3 is CSVESGSRADTQYF. The CDR3 DNA follows: TGCAGCGTTGAATCCGGGAGTCGAGCAGATACGCAGTATTTT.

This chain joins TRBV6-1 and TRBJ2-1; no clear D gene. The CDR3 has 12 residues. Trimming cost V 6 bases and J 8 bases, with 11 bases left between them. The germline V gene encodes CDR1 MNHNS and CDR2 SASEGT. The CDR3 sequence: CASSRRYDEQFF. The CDR3 nucleotides read TGTGCCAGCAGCCGTAGATACGATGAGCAGTTCTTC.